Each of the 10 T cell receptor beta chains below was sequenced from the same sample in a study of cytomegalovirus exposure and HLA in healthy donors. Primers included in the PCR were 60 Vbeta and 13 Jbeta primers. Sequencing was performed with immunoSEQ multiplex PCR; in TCRdb, only in-frame clones are kept and a portion is missing. The data show around 55,000 clones, with roughly 77% seen just once and around 2.4% held by the top ten. Sequencing was carried out using PBMCs. Source of these receptors: a female donor in good health and CMV-seronegative.

The chain employs TRBV6-5 and TRBJ2-2; D perhaps matches TRBD1 (5 bases). CDR3 length: 15 residues. V was clipped by 2 bases and J by 1 base, with 8 bases between them. Germline CDR1 is MNHEY and CDR2 is SVGAGI. CDR3 in amino acids: CASSYTTGNTGELFF. Here the CDR3 DNA reads TGTGCCAGCAGTTACACTACAGGGAACACCGGGGAGCTGTTTTTT.

The rearrangement uses TRBV28 and TRBJ1-1, with D possibly being TRBD1 (6 bases). V gave up 2 bases and J gave up 1 base, with 11 bases separating them. From germline, CDR1 is MDHEN and CDR2 SYDVKM. This CDR3 comprises 15 residues. The CDR3 loop reads CASSLAGVRNTEAFF. The CDR3 DNA reads TGTGCCAGCAGTTTAGCAGGGGTCCGGAACACTGAAGCTTTCTTT. Based on the CDR3 plus reference TRBV28 and TRBJ1-1, the full variable domain is DVKVTQSSRYLVKRTGEKVFLECVQDMDHENMFWYRQDPGLGLRLIYFSYDVKMKEKGDIPEGYSVSREKKERFSLILESASTNQTSMYLCASSLAGVRNTEAFFGQGTRLTVV.

The V and J genes are TRBV25-1 and TRBJ2-1; D may be TRBD1 (6 bases). This CDR3 contains 14 residues. Looked up from germline, CDR1 is MGHDK and CDR2 is SYGVNS. V lost 3 bases and J 8 bases, leaving 14 bases between the germline ends. The CDR3 loop reads CASSETGFWDEQFF. DNA for the CDR3: TGTGCCAGCAGTGAGACAGGATTCTGGGATGAGCAGTTCTTC.

The chain is built from TRBV7-7 and TRBJ2-2, with TRBD2 matching over 14 bases. Germline lookup yields CDR1 SSHAT and CDR2 FNYEAQ (reference sequence). The CDR3 sequence is 16 residues long. J gave up 6 bases and V 4 bases, and 4 bases lay outside the gene matches. As DNA, the CDR3 is TGTGCCAGCAGCTCGGGACTAGCGGGAGTGTCCGGGGAGCTGTTTTTT. As protein: CASSSGLAGVSGELFF.

The chain employs TRBV18 and TRBJ2-1; the match to TRBD2 covers 7 bases. The CDR3 loop spans 17 amino acids. The trim removed 3 bases at V and 8 bases at J, leaving 16 bases unmatched. In germline, CDR1 is KGHSH, CDR2 LQKENI. Here the CDR3 reads CASSPLAGREVRDEQFF. CDR3 sequence (DNA): TGTGCCAGCTCACCTCTAGCAGGGAGGGAAGTGCGAGATGAGCAGTTCTTC.

The chain is built from TRBV18 and TRBJ2-7, with TRBD1 identical over 10 bases. Looked up from germline, CDR1 is KGHSH and CDR2 is LQKENI. This CDR3 spans 14 amino acids. The V gene end was trimmed by 3 bases and the J gene end by 7 bases; junction bases not matched to a gene: 6. This chain's CDR3 is CASSPRQGAGEQYF. CDR3 in DNA: TGTGCCAGCTCACCCCGACAGGGGGCGGGAGAGCAGTACTTC.

This chain connects TRBV6-1 to TRBJ2-5, with a weak D call TRBD2 (5 bases). The CDR3 has 13 residues. The germline CDR1 and CDR2 sequences are MNHNS and SASEGT. V lost 6 bases and J lost 2, with 10 bases in between. Here the CDR3 DNA reads TGTGCCAGCAGACGGACTGGACAAGAGACCCAGTACTTC. As protein: CASRRTGQETQYF.

The CDR3 loop reads CATSRDRAGNYGYTF. The DNA for the CDR3 is TGTGCCACCAGCAGAGATAGGGCAGGGAACTATGGCTACACCTTC. The chain combines TRBV15 with TRBJ1-2; a weak D match, TRBD1 (5 bases). V lost 0 bases and J lost 2, with 10 bases in between. The CDR3 runs to 15 residues. Germline V gene lookup returns CDR1 LNHNV and CDR2 YYDKDF (reference sequence).

This rearrangement joins TRBV2 to TRBJ2-2, with 12 bases that match TRBD2. CDR1 is SNHLY and CDR2 is FYNNEI in the germline V gene. V was clipped by 6 bases and J by 6 bases; unmatched bases: 5. CDR3 size: 15 residues. The CDR3 DNA is TGTGCCAGCAGCAGACTAGCGGGAGTGGCCGGGGAGCTGTTTTTT. Amino acids: CASSRLAGVAGELFF.

As concerns this clone: Germline is not matched at one junction end, which may reflect a read error. The J gene is TRBJ2-2, the V gene TRBV11-3; D call uncertain. The germline V gene encodes CDR1 SGHNT and CDR2 YENEEA. The CDR3 runs 13 residues. The CDR3 here is CASSSRLTGELFF. Here the CDR3 DNA reads TGTGCCAGCAGCTCGCGACTCACCGGAGAGCTGTTTTTT. The full variable domain, with the rest looked up from reference TRBV11-3 and TRBJ2-2, is EAGVVQSPRYKIIEKKQPVAFWCNPISGHNTLYWYLQNLGQGPELLIRYENEEAVDDSQLPKDRFSAERLKGVDSTLKIQPAELGDSAVYLCASSSRLTGELFFGEGSRLTVL.